This TCR beta chain is drawn from a study of beta chain features in type 1 diabetes. General study points: In every one of the four CD4+ subsets, TCRB CDR3s were moderately but significantly shorter in Type 1 diabetes patients. Possible PCR preference for shorter templates applied equally to patients and controls.

Trimming stripped 4 bases from V and 3 bases from J, with 15 bases between. The V gene's germline CDR1 is SGHRS and CDR2 YFSETQ. This CDR3 region has 15 residues. In this sample, this clone turned up many times. The antigen is unknown. Based on CD45RO/CCR7/CD25/CD127/CD95/CD27, CD4+ regulatory, stem cell-like memory, naive and central memory cells were sorted. Expressed TCRB transcripts got sequenced, as all isolated RNA was reverse transcribed. Data came from immunoSEQ multiplex PCR; TCRdb stores just in-frame clones and leaves some out. The sample lists almost 350,000 clones; roughly a tenth were seen once.

This sequence was found in a young man with type 1 diabetes. The material sequenced was central memory CD4+ T cells from blood. The chain combines TRBV5-1 with TRBJ2-3; tentatively, D is TRBD2 (6 bases). The CDR3 DNA reads TGCGCCAGCAGCGGCGGGACTTGGCAAACAGATACGCAGTATTTT. Its protein product is CASSGGTWQTDTQYF.